The rows below give T cell receptor beta chains drawn from one sample of a study of cytomegalovirus exposure and HLA in healthy donors. The table came from immunoSEQ multiplex PCR; TCRdb's copy has only in-frame clones and leaves some out. The table includes 110,000 or so clones, about 77% detected once. Sequenced: PBMCs. The origin of the receptors is a woman aged 30 to 39 in good health and CMV-seropositive. Both conserved end residues are part of each CDR3. Each record gives: clone size, V gene, J gene, CDR3 length, D gene, CDR3 protein, CDR3 DNA. The D gene is left open where the match is weak. Rows give clone size only sometimes, using once, few, many, or a class for an expanded clone.

>-|TRBV27|TRBJ1-1|14|TRBD1
CASRTGGLGTEAFF
TGTGCCAGCAGAACAGGGGGTTTGGGCACTGAAGCTTTCTTT
>-|TRBV4-1|TRBJ2-2|16|TRBD2
CASSQGAGGLTGELFF
TGCGCCAGCAGCCAAGGAGCGGGGGGGCTCACCGGGGAGCTGTTTTTT
>-|TRBV25-1|TRBJ2-3|18|TRBD1
CASTGTGPATSSTDTQYF
TGTGCCAGCACCGGGACAGGCCCGGCAACCTCTAGCACAGATACGCAGTATTTT
>-|TRBV11-3|TRBJ2-5|14|TRBD1
CASSLVAGGETQYF
TGTGCCAGCAGCTTAGTTGCAGGGGGAGAGACCCAGTACTTC
>-|TRBV7-8|TRBJ1-4|12|-
CASSSTFARLFF
TGTGCCAGCAGCTCCACATTTGCCCGACTGTTTTTT
>-|TRBV28|TRBJ2-7|14|TRBD1
CASSAGQATYEQYF
TGTGCCAGCAGCGCGGGACAGGCGACCTACGAGCAGTACTTC
>-|TRBV6-5|TRBJ1-2|14|-
CASSYEARTYGYTF
TGTGCCAGCAGTTATGAGGCCAGAACCTATGGCTACACCTTC
>-|TRBV14|TRBJ2-5|20|-
CASSQERNYKTGNFQETQYF
TGTGCCAGCAGCCAAGAGCGAAACTACAAAACGGGAAATTTTCAAGAGACCCAGTACTTC
>-|TRBV29-1|TRBJ1-1|13|-
CSVVAHIETEAFF
TGCAGCGTCGTAGCCCACATAGAAACTGAAGCTTTCTTT
>-|TRBV6-1|TRBJ1-3|14|-
CASSEKTDAGTIYF
TGTGCCAGCAGTGAAAAGACAGACGCAGGCACCATATATTTT
>-|TRBV7-2|TRBJ2-7|13|TRBD1
CASSRGTAHEQYF
TGTGCCAGCAGCCGAGGGACAGCACACGAGCAGTACTTC
>-|TRBV2|TRBJ1-6|11|-
CASSPEGPLHF
TGTGCCAGCAGTCCCGAGGGCCCCCTCCACTTT
>once|TRBV5-1|TRBJ1-4|17|-
CASSLWQGDSTNEKLFF
TGCGCCAGCAGCTTGTGGCAGGGTGACTCGACTAATGAAAAACTGTTTTTT
>-|TRBV19|TRBJ2-7|14|TRBD2
CASSPQTSQYEQYF
TGTGCCAGTAGTCCCCAGACTAGCCAGTACGAGCAGTACTTC
>once|TRBV30|TRBJ1-4|13|-
CAWSVGTNVQLFF
TGTGCCTGGAGTGTAGGGACAAACGTACAACTGTTTTTT
>-|TRBV5-1|TRBJ2-1|14|-
CASSFLGASDEQFF
TGCGCCAGCAGCTTCCTTGGGGCTTCGGATGAGCAGTTCTTC
>-|TRBV10-3|TRBJ1-1|16|-
CAISDPVDRRRTEAFF
TGTGCCATCAGTGACCCAGTGGACAGACGGAGAACTGAAGCTTTCTTT
>-|TRBV2|TRBJ1-5|16|-
CASSEAGGVKGQPQHF
TGTGCCAGCAGTGAAGCGGGCGGGGTAAAGGGTCAGCCCCAGCATTTT
>-|TRBV7-3|TRBJ1-1|14|-
CASSFRDISTQAFF
TGTGCCAGCAGCTTCCGGGACATAAGCACTCAAGCTTTCTTT
>once|TRBV6-5|TRBJ1-4|15|-
CASGQFGNPNEKLFF
TGTGCCAGCGGCCAGTTCGGGAATCCTAATGAAAAACTGTTTTTT
>few|TRBV30|TRBJ2-1|18|TRBD2
CAWRSGKTSGSSYNEQFF
TGTGCCTGGAGGTCGGGAAAGACTAGCGGGAGCTCCTACAATGAGCAGTTCTTC
>-|TRBV9|TRBJ2-2|16|TRBD1
CASSVDGRQGNGELFF
TGTGCCAGCAGCGTAGATGGGAGACAGGGGAACGGGGAGCTGTTTTTT
>-|TRBV18|TRBJ1-2|13|TRBD1
CASSPQGARGYTF
TGTGCCAGCTCTCCTCAGGGGGCTAGGGGCTACACCTTC
>once|TRBV10-3|TRBJ1-1|14|-
CAISGSGLDTEAFF
TGTGCCATCAGCGGATCAGGGTTGGACACTGAAGCTTTCTTT
>-|TRBV11-2|TRBJ2-5|15|-
CASSRAGQGKETQYF
TGTGCCAGCAGCAGGGCCGGGCAGGGGAAAGAGACCCAGTACTTC
>-|TRBV5-4|TRBJ1-4|15|-
CASSLDPSTNEKLFF
TGTGCCAGCAGCTTGGATCCGTCAACTAATGAAAAACTGTTTTTT
>-|TRBV27|TRBJ2-3|15|-
CASSLLSGRTDTQYF
TGTGCCAGCAGTTTATTGAGCGGGCGCACAGATACGCAGTATTTT